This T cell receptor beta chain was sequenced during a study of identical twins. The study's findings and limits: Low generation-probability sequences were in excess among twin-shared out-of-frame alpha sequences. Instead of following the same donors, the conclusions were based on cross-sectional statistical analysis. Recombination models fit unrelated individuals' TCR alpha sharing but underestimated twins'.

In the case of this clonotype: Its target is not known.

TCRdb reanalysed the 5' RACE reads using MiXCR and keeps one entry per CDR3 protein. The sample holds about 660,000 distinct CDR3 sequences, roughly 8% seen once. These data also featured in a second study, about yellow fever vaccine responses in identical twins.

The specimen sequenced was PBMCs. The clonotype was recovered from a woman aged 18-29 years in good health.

CDR3 protein: CASSSPAGNEQFF. DNA for the CDR3: TGTGCCAGCAGCTCCCCCGCCGGCAATGAGCAGTTCTTC. The chain joins TRBV7-9 to TRBJ2-1; D call uncertain. V shed 4 bases and J shed 6 bases, with 10 bases lying between them. The CDR3 runs to 13 residues. CDR1 and CDR2 (germline): SEHNR, FQNEAQ (reference sequence).